One and the same sample provided the 26 T cell receptor beta chains below, sequenced in a study of T cell repertoires in cytomegalovirus infection. TCRdb called the reads again in MiXCR, with one record for every CDR3 protein. The sample includes hundreds of thousands of distinct CDR3 sequences, approximately 11% of them seen just once. Sequenced material: PBMCs. These receptors were obtained from a human donor in good health (CMV status not recorded). Some clones in this sample may be carry-over from other donors' samples.

This clonotype occurred many times. The J gene is TRBJ1-1, the V gene TRBV7-9; 9 bases are a match to TRBD1. This CDR3 spans 12 amino acids. The V gene end was trimmed by 5 bases and the J gene end by 11 bases; junction bases not matched to a gene: 6. Germline V lookup: CDR1 SEHNR, CDR2 FQNEAQ (reference sequence). CDR3 sequence: CASSRTGVIAFF. The CDR3 coding sequence is TGTGCCAGCAGCCGGACAGGGGTGATCGCTTTCTTT.

This clonotype was observed at least ten times. The genes are TRBV28 and TRBJ1-5, with TRBD1 matching over 9 bases. Germline CDR1 is MDHEN and CDR2 is SYDVKM. With 5 bases clipped from V and 4 bases from J, the junction kept 9 bases outside the gene matches. This CDR3 spans 16 amino acids. The CDR3 nucleotides read TGTGCCAGCAGTCCCTTATCGGGACAGGGTAATCAGCCCCAGCATTTT. Protein sequence: CASSPLSGQGNQPQHF.

The chain uses TRBV10-3 and TRBJ2-1; unclear D gene. Trimming left V 8 bases short and J 10 bases short, with 12 bases between. The CDR3 sequence is 11 residues long. The V gene's germline CDR1 is ENHRY and CDR2 SYGVKD. The CDR3 DNA is TGTGCCATCCTGGACGGCCTGGAGCAGTTCTTC. This codes for CAILDGLEQFF.

The chain couples TRBV7-9 to TRBJ1-2; D is unclear. Germline V lookup: CDR1 SEHNR, CDR2 FQNEAQ (reference sequence). V was pared by 2 bases and J by 4 bases, with 11 bases between. The CDR3 consists of 14 residues. The CDR3: CASSLPSAGYGYTF. The CDR3 coding sequence is TGTGCCAGCAGCTTACCATCCGCAGGCTATGGCTACACCTTC.

There are many counts of this clonotype. The J gene is TRBJ1-2, the V gene TRBV7-6; a weak D match, TRBD1 (6 bases). This CDR3 has 12 amino acids. V was pared by 6 bases and J by 10 bases, with 15 bases between. CDR1 is SGHVS, CDR2 FNYEAQ, per germline. The CDR3: CASSTGPFDYTF. DNA for the CDR3: TGTGCCAGCAGTACAGGGCCATTCGACTACACCTTC.

This clonotype was counted ten times or more. J is TRBJ2-2 and V is TRBV2, with 9 bases that match TRBD2. CDR3 size: 16 residues. Germline CDR1 and CDR2: SNHLY and FYNNEI. V lost 2 bases and J lost 6; bases outside the gene matches: 7. The CDR3 loop reads CASSEPGLAISGELFF. CDR3 bases: TGTGCCAGCAGTGAACCGGGACTAGCCATATCCGGGGAGCTGTTTTTT.

At least ten counts were recorded for this clonotype. The V and J genes are TRBV6-1 and TRBJ2-5, with D perhaps assigned TRBD1 or TRBD2 (6 bases each). V shed 1 base and J shed 0 bases, with 15 bases lying between them. Germline CDR1 and CDR2: MNHNS and SASEGT. CDR3 length: 17 residues. The CDR3 DNA reads TGTGCCAGCAGTGAAGGGGGGGCACGTCGGTACCAAGAGACCCAGTACTTC. It codes for CASSEGGARRYQETQYF.

This clonotype was counted ten times or more. CDR3 DNA sequence: TGTGCCAGCAGCTCCGCCCTAGGGGAAGAGACCCAGTACTTC. This gives the protein CASSSALGEETQYF. The chain uses TRBV7-8 and TRBJ2-5; perhaps TRBD1 as D (5 bases). This CDR3 is 14 amino acids long. Looked up from germline, CDR1 is SGHVS and CDR2 is FQNEAQ. Trimming took 4 bases from V and 3 from J, leaving 12 bases between them.

This clonotype was counted ten times or more. The chain has TRBV12-3 or TRBV12-4 and TRBJ1-1; D remains ambiguous. The germline V and J ends were trimmed by 3 bases and 1 base, with 9 bases remaining between them. CDR3 length: 14 amino acids. The CDR3 reads CASSFGRANTEAFF. CDR3 DNA sequence: TGTGCCAGCAGTTTTGGGCGGGCGAACACTGAAGCTTTCTTT.

This clonotype has ten or more counts. The chain uses TRBV20-1 and TRBJ2-7; D may be TRBD1 or TRBD2 (5 bases each). There are 12 residues in the CDR3. V shed 3 bases and J shed 7 bases, with 13 bases lying between them. Germline CDR1 and CDR2: DFQATT and SNEGSKA (reference sequence). The CDR3 DNA reads TGCAGTGCTAGGGTCGGGGCTGGGGAGCAGTACTTC. Translated: CSARVGAGEQYF.

V is TRBV15 and J is TRBJ1-6, with D unclear. The germline V gene encodes CDR1 LNHNV and CDR2 YYDKDF (reference sequence). The V end was cut by 1 base, the J end by 10 bases, with 11 bases between. The CDR3 totals 14 residues. CDR3 DNA: TGTGCCACCAGCAGAGGGCTGTCTGGGTCACCCCTCCACTTT. Its translation is CATSRGLSGSPLHF.

The chain recombines TRBV19 with TRBJ2-1; 7 nucleotides line up with TRBD1. Germline values: CDR1 LNHDA, CDR2 SQIVND (reference sequence). The CDR3 loop spans 13 amino acids. V shed 1 base, J shed 10 bases, and the junction held 4 bases outside the gene matches. The CDR3 DNA reads TGTGCCAGTAGTATAGGAGGGGGCGGGGAGCAGTTCTTC. Its translation is CASSIGGGGEQFF. Full variable domain (outside the CDR3, taken from reference TRBV19 and TRBJ2-1): DGGITQSPKYLFRKEGQNVTLSCEQNLNHDAMYWYRQDPGQGLRLIYYSQIVNDFQKGDIAEGYSVSREKKESFPLTVTSAQKNPTAFYLCASSIGGGGEQFFGPGTRLTVL.

This clonotype was counted many times. Mismatch with germline at one junction end may stem from a read error. The chain uses TRBV7-7 and TRBJ2-7; a possible D gene is TRBD2 (5 bases). Germline-derived CDR1 and CDR2 are SSHAT and FNYEAQ (reference sequence). The CDR3 length is 19 residues. CDR3 amino acids: CASSFFRRADGNKTYEQYF. CDR3 DNA sequence: TGTGCTAGCAGCTTTTTCAGGCGGGCCGACGGCAATAAAACCTACGAGCAGTACTTC. Drawing the rest from reference TRBV7-7 and TRBJ2-7, the complete variable domain is GAGVSQSPRYKVTKRGQDVTLRCDPISSHATLYWYQQALGQGPEFLTYFNYEAQPDKSGLPSDRFSAERPEGSISTLTIQRTEQRDSAMYRCASSFFRRADGNKTYEQYFGPGTRLTVT.

This clonotype was counted between two and nine times. The rearrangement uses TRBV2 and TRBJ2-2; tentative D call: TRBD2 (6 bases). There are 13 residues in the CDR3. Germline CDR1 SNHLY, CDR2 FYNNEI. Trimming cost V 6 bases and J 3 bases, with 8 bases left between them. CDR3 in amino acids: CASRGGDTGELFF. Here the CDR3 DNA reads TGTGCCAGCAGAGGAGGGGACACCGGGGAGCTGTTTTTT.

This clonotype came up many times. The chain couples TRBV7-3 to TRBJ2-1; the match to TRBD2 covers 13 bases. Germline CDR1 reads SGHTA; CDR2 reads FQGTGA. This CDR3 spans 15 amino acids. V was pared by 5 bases and J by 6 bases, with 4 bases of the junction left unmatched. The DNA of the CDR3 is TGTGCCAGCAGCCCGGGACTAGCGGGATCCAATGAGCAGTTCTTC. Translation: CASSPGLAGSNEQFF.

This clonotype showed up many times. This rearrangement joins TRBV12-3 or TRBV12-4 to TRBJ2-5; 8 bases line up with TRBD1. The CDR3 is 18 residues long. V dropped 1 base and J dropped 2; count of bases not matched to a gene: 12. The CDR3, as DNA: TGTGCCAGCAGTTTAGTATCCAGGGGGCTACTAATTCAAGAGACCCAGTACTTC. Residues: CASSLVSRGLLIQETQYF.

This clonotype was counted at least ten times. The chain recombines TRBV6-5 with TRBJ1-4; D is undetermined. V lost 0 bases and J lost 7, with 12 bases in between. The CDR3 is 15 amino acids. Germline V gene lookup returns CDR1 MNHEY and CDR2 SVGAGI. The CDR3 sequence: CASSYSPGLGEKLFF. The CDR3 DNA reads TGTGCCAGCAGTTACTCGCCGGGGTTAGGTGAAAAACTGTTTTTT.

This clonotype was seen more than once but under ten times. The V call is TRBV28, the J call TRBJ1-1; D not resolved. V lost 3 bases to trimming and J lost 3 bases, with 20 bases between them. Per germline, CDR1 MDHEN and CDR2 SYDVKM. The CDR3 runs 17 residues. CDR3 loop: CASSFRGWATLYTEAFF. The DNA of the CDR3 is TGTGCCAGCAGTTTCAGAGGGTGGGCGACACTCTACACTGAAGCTTTCTTT.

This clonotype was recorded many times. V usage is TRBV10-3 and J usage is TRBJ1-2, with 9 bases aligning to TRBD1. Germline V gives CDR1 ENHRY, CDR2 SYGVKD. V dropped 4 bases and J dropped 2; count of bases not matched to a gene: 5. CDR3 length: 15 residues. CDR3 protein: CAISGPGQGNYGYTF. The CDR3 region has the DNA TGTGCCATCAGTGGACCTGGACAGGGGAACTATGGCTACACCTTC.

J is TRBJ2-2 and V is TRBV6-6; a possible D gene is TRBD2 (6 bases). The germline CDR1 and CDR2 sequences are MNHNY and SVGAGI (reference sequence). The CDR3 covers 19 residues. The germline V and J ends were trimmed by 0 bases and 1 base, with 18 bases remaining between them. CDR3 sequence (DNA): TGTGCCAGCAGTTACTCGACTAGTTTGTGGGGGGAGAACACCGGGGAGCTGTTTTTT. Translating gives CASSYSTSLWGENTGELFF.

This clonotype came up many times. The J gene is TRBJ1-5, the V gene TRBV5-1, with a weak D call TRBD1 (5 bases). Trimming removed 0 bases from V and 6 bases from J, with 10 bases in between. From germline, CDR1 is SGHRS and CDR2 YFSETQ. The CDR3 consists of 14 residues. The CDR3 sequence is CASSLEQGGQPQHF. The CDR3 DNA reads as TGCGCCAGCAGCTTGGAGCAGGGCGGTCAGCCCCAGCATTTT.

The genes are TRBV27 and TRBJ1-2, with 8 bases fitting TRBD1. Germline CDR1 and CDR2: MNHEY and SMNVEV (reference sequence). J lost 7 bases, V lost 7 bases, and 11 bases had no gene match. The length of the CDR3 is 14 residues. The DNA for the CDR3 is TGTGCCAGCAAGCTAAGCAGGGGGCGATTTGGCTACACCTTC. This translates into CASKLSRGRFGYTF.

This clonotype was picked up many times. This chain links TRBV15 with TRBJ1-5; the D gene is possibly TRBD1 (5 bases). The CDR3 is made up of 16 amino acids. CDR1 LNHNV and CDR2 YYDKDF come from the germline V gene (reference sequence). V was clipped by 0 bases and J by 6 bases, with 15 bases between them. The CDR3 coding sequence is TGTGCCACCAGCAGAGATGAGGGAGGGGAGGGTCAGCCCCAGCATTTT. It translates to CATSRDEGGEGQPQHF.

The chain recombines TRBV2 with TRBJ2-1; 10 bases are shared with TRBD1. The CDR3 sequence is 17 residues long. Germline values: CDR1 SNHLY, CDR2 FYNNEI. V lost 7 bases and J lost 0; bases outside the gene matches: 9. Here the CDR3 reads CASKSGQGVSSYNEQFF. CDR3 in DNA: TGTGCCAGCAAGTCTGGACAGGGGGTAAGCTCCTACAATGAGCAGTTCTTC.

The chain carries TRBV6-4 and TRBJ2-3; 8 bases agree with TRBD2. Germline loops: CDR1 MRHNA, CDR2 SNTAGT. The CDR3 runs 16 residues. With V trimmed by 0 bases and J by 4 bases, 6 bases remained unmatched. The CDR3 DNA reads TGTGCCAGCAGTGACTCGAGCCGGGGGGGCCCAGATACGCAGTATTTT. Its protein product is CASSDSSRGGPDTQYF.

This clonotype was recorded at least ten times. This chain joins TRBV7-2 and TRBJ2-5; tentative D call: TRBD1 (6 bases). The ends were cut back, 3 bases at V and 7 bases at J, with 12 bases in the middle. The CDR3 consists of 13 residues. Germline V gives CDR1 SGHTA, CDR2 FQGNSA. The CDR3 loop reads CASSLNRVGTQYF. In nucleotides, the CDR3 is TGTGCCAGCAGCTTGAACAGGGTCGGGACCCAGTACTTC.